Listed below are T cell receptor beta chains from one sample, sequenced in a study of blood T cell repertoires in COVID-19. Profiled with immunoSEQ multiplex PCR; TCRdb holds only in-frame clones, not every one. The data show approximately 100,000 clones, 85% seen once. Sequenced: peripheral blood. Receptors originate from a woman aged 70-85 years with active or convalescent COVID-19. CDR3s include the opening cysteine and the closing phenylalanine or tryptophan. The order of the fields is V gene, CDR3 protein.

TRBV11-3	CASSPRRGPGAFF
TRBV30	CAWSVKGARGTEAFF
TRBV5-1	CASSLSSGGNEQFF
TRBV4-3	CASSRDRGWNEQFF
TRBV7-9	CASSFQGAGADTQYF
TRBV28	CASSLINTGELFF
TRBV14	CASSQDISAALFF
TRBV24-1	CATSDPGLAGFTGELFF
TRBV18	CASSPTSGSYNEQFF
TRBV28	CASFTSKRFGETQYF
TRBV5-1	CASSLGATAITDTQYF
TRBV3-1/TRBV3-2	CASSQNPLAGFFYEQYF
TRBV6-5	CASSPSNYGYTF
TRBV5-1	CASSFGGDNEQFF
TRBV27	CASSASSGYEQYF
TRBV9	CASSGVGGDEQFF
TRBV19	CASGRSGNSYNEQFF
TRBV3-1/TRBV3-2	CASSHLSHLFRRGNSNQPQHF
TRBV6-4	CASSDSGTGSKAFF
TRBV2	CASTLAGTVNEQFF
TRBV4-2	CASSQAGANVLTF
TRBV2	CASSVRLAGNYEQYF
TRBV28	CASRAVQGNYNSPLHF
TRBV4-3	CASSQELGPIYNSPLHF
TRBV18	CASSPGTSSYEQYF
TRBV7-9	CASSSDRRAYEQYF
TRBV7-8	CASSLTDGNTIYF
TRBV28	CASRWPGGSANQPQHF
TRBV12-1	CASSFAGPGTGRTDTQYF
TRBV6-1	CASSDLGQGTNEQYF
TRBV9	CASSVDAAGGNTGELFF
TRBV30	CAWSSSTVAVQHF
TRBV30	CAWGSSSNQPQHF
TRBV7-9	CASSFPDNEAFF
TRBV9	CASSPRTGGRNEQFF
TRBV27	CASSPTSGYDNEQFF
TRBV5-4	CASRLGQGSTNSPLHF
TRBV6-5	CASRDLQGLDGYTF
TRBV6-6	CASSHAGREDNEQFF
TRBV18	CASSPDRGGNQPQHF
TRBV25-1	CASSDWTEQYF
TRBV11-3	CASSLFRGNTEAFF
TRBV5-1	CASSSESGSYGYTF
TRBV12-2	CASRLESKAGVYEQYF
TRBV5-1	CASSLNSGTGLPEAFF
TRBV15	CATSRGGVYNEQFF
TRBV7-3	CASSPGQNSPLHF
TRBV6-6	CASSLQGKLFF
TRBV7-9	CASRYLADEKLFF
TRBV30	CAWGYGGGVNQPQHF
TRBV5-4	CASSHGQGNEKLFF
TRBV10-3	CAISRGPGQGYEQYF
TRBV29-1	CSVEGYGPGRDTQYF
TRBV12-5	CASGLDGGLYGYTF
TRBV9	CASTSSYSYGYTF
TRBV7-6	CASSHRGQVTGELFF
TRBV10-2	CASSSRTGDYGYTF
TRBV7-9	CASSLRGSDTEAFF
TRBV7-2	CASSSGSYNSPLHF